The rows below give T cell receptor beta chains drawn from one sample of a study of CD8 T cells in ankylosing spondylitis. TCRdb recomputed calls from the 5' RACE reads with MiXCR, one row per CDR3 protein. The table shows under 250,000 distinct CDR3 sequences, with under 12% occurring only once. Source material: blood, either unsorted or a sorted T cell fraction (not recorded which). The receptor source for this set is a male donor with ankylosing spondylitis or in good health (not recorded which). CDR3s leave out the opening cysteine and the closing phenylalanine or tryptophan. The order of the fields is V gene, J gene, clone size, CDR3 length, CDR3 protein. Not all rows give a size; the values are once, few, many and, for expanded clones, a class.

V: TRBV3-1
J: TRBJ1-1
size: many
length: 10
CDR3: ASSQAKTEAF

V: TRBV25-1
J: TRBJ2-3
size: many
length: 12
CDR3: ASSEEASTDTQY

V: TRBV7-8
J: TRBJ1-2
size: many
length: 12
CDR3: ASSLVPLTQGYT

V: TRBV10-3
J: TRBJ2-2
size: many
length: 12
CDR3: ATWTSSNTGELF

V: TRBV12-3/TRBV12-4
J: TRBJ2-3
size: many
length: 12
CDR3: ASSLRQSTDTQY

V: TRBV7-9
J: TRBJ2-1
size: -
length: 13
CDR3: ASSLSPSGYNEQF

V: TRBV11-2
J: TRBJ2-3
size: -
length: 17
CDR3: ASSLKTGWGGPSTDTQY

V: TRBV7-9
J: TRBJ2-5
size: few
length: 12
CDR3: ASSSGWALETQY

V: TRBV10-2
J: TRBJ2-1
size: many
length: 13
CDR3: ASREGLAGEVEQF

V: TRBV12-3/TRBV12-4
J: TRBJ1-1
size: many
length: 15
CDR3: ASSFSVAGLGGTEAF

V: TRBV29-1
J: TRBJ2-1
size: -
length: 10
CDR3: SVAPSFSEQF

V: TRBV5-6
J: TRBJ1-1
size: many
length: 12
CDR3: ASSLLRLGTEAF

V: TRBV7-9
J: TRBJ2-7
size: -
length: 13
CDR3: ASSQRTGTVYEQY

V: TRBV29-1
J: TRBJ2-3
size: many
length: 14
CDR3: SVAGTSGGATDTQY

V: TRBV2
J: TRBJ2-4
size: few
length: 9
CDR3: ASSARNIQY

V: TRBV6-1
J: TRBJ1-4
size: many
length: 12
CDR3: ASSALPGNEKLF

V: TRBV29-1
J: TRBJ1-1
size: -
length: 11
CDR3: SVRRNMNTEAF

V: TRBV11-2
J: TRBJ2-1
size: once
length: 11
CDR3: ASSLGGRNEQF

V: TRBV7-9
J: TRBJ2-7
size: many
length: 10
CDR3: ASRGSAGPIY

V: TRBV12-3/TRBV12-4
J: TRBJ1-2
size: many
length: 11
CDR3: ASSLKTNYGYT

V: TRBV2
J: TRBJ2-1
size: few
length: 13
CDR3: ASSGGEAAKVGGF

V: TRBV7-2
J: TRBJ2-1
size: -
length: 13
CDR3: ASSLGGQGGGEQF

V: TRBV6-1
J: TRBJ1-1
size: many
length: 13
CDR3: ASRATPGGSSEAF

V: TRBV5-6
J: TRBJ2-7
size: few
length: 11
CDR3: ASSPGAEYEQY

V: TRBV12-3/TRBV12-4
J: TRBJ1-5
size: many
length: 12
CDR3: ASLLGGGVQPQH

V: TRBV12-3/TRBV12-4
J: TRBJ2-1
size: many
length: 14
CDR3: ASSLVGGDSYNEQF

V: TRBV19
J: TRBJ2-7
size: many
length: 11
CDR3: ASSSVNWGEQY

V: TRBV4-1
J: TRBJ2-7
size: many
length: 13
CDR3: ASSQGSALSYEQY

V: TRBV3-1
J: TRBJ2-1
size: many
length: 11
CDR3: ASSKLGVNEQF

V: TRBV3-1
J: TRBJ2-4
size: once
length: 13
CDR3: ASSQTGQGPNTQY

V: TRBV20-1
J: TRBJ2-3
size: many
length: 11
CDR3: SAEGFGRDTQY

V: TRBV12-3/TRBV12-4
J: TRBJ2-1
size: many
length: 14
CDR3: ASRRETSGGVGEQF

V: TRBV5-1
J: TRBJ2-3
size: many
length: 13
CDR3: ASSLSSRDTDTQY

V: TRBV2
J: TRBJ2-2
size: many
length: 13
CDR3: ASSEGLAGSGELF

V: TRBV6-5
J: TRBJ2-1
size: many
length: 12
CDR3: ASSHRTGGDEQF

V: TRBV20-1
J: TRBJ1-2
size: many
length: 11
CDR3: SARDGQSYGYT

V: TRBV5-1
J: TRBJ2-5
size: many
length: 10
CDR3: ASSLVRARQY

V: TRBV20-1
J: TRBJ2-1
size: many
length: 13
CDR3: SAGDPGNWDNEQF

V: TRBV7-2
J: TRBJ2-7
size: -
length: 15
CDR3: ASSLAGGQLPTYEQY

V: TRBV6-1
J: TRBJ2-1
size: -
length: 13
CDR3: ASSDWGEAYNEQF

V: TRBV30
J: TRBJ1-2
size: many
length: 12
CDR3: AWSVTGDFYGYT

V: TRBV20-1
J: TRBJ1-2
size: -
length: 11
CDR3: SAPEGQSYGYT

V: TRBV29-1
J: TRBJ2-7
size: -
length: 13
CDR3: SVEKGTGFTFEQY

V: TRBV7-2
J: TRBJ2-7
size: many
length: 12
CDR3: ASSLFWQEGEQY